The T cell receptor beta chain described here comes from a study of T cell responses to AZD1222 COVID-19 vaccine. Trimming took off 3 bases at V and 0 bases at J, with 6 bases between the two ends. This CDR3 contains 14 residues. CDR1 and CDR2 (germline): SGHVS, FQNEAQ. The data were produced by immunoSEQ multiplex PCR, yet TCRdb's version contains in-frame clones alone and is incomplete. The sample has about 180,000 clones, about 93% seen once; the top ten hold roughly 1%. About this clone: Its specificity is unknown.

The study's findings and limits: Donors, mostly white British, included more females; clonal diversity was possibly underestimated. The span of vaccine-associated CD4 TCRs extended across spike, with dominance at 160-218 and 743-854.

This chain joins TRBV7-8 and TRBJ1-5, with a weak D call TRBD1 (5 bases). This clonotype was sampled from an adult who received the MenACWY meningococcal vaccine as a control. Sequences were derived from peripheral blood, sampled 28 days after the second dose of the MenACWY control vaccine. CDR3 residues: CASSFTGSNQPQHF. DNA of the CDR3: TGTGCCAGCAGCTTCACAGGTAGCAATCAGCCCCAGCATTTT.